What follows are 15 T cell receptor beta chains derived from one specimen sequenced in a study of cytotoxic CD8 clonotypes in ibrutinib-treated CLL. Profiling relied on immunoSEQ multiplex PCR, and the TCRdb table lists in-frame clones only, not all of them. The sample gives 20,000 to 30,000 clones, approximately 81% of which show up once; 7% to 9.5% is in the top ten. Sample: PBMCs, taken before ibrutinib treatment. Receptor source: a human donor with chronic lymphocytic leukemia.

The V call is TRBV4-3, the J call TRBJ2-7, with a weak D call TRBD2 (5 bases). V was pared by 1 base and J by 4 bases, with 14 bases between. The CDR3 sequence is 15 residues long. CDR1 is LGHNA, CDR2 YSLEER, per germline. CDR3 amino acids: CASSQGIGWEYEQYF. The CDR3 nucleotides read TGCGCCAGCAGCCAAGGCATAGGGTGGGAGTACGAGCAGTACTTC.

CDR3 sequence reads: CATVQGARTGELFF. The DNA for the CDR3 is TGTGCCACCGTACAGGGGGCTCGGACCGGGGAGCTGTTTTTT. The J gene is TRBJ2-2, the V gene TRBV6-6, with 9 nucleotides matching TRBD1. The CDR3 extends over 14 amino acids. Unmatched junction bases numbered 8, after V lost 10 bases and J lost 5 bases. CDR1 is MNHNY and CDR2 is SVGAGI in the germline V gene (reference sequence).

CDR3 coding DNA: TGTGCCAGCAGAAAACCAGGCACAGATACGCAGTATTTT. This translates into CASRKPGTDTQYF. The rearrangement links TRBV6-6 to TRBJ2-3; D remains unclear. The germline gives CDR1 MNHNY, CDR2 SVGAGI (reference sequence). V shed 6 bases and J shed 1 base, with 8 bases lying between them. The CDR3 is 13 residues long.

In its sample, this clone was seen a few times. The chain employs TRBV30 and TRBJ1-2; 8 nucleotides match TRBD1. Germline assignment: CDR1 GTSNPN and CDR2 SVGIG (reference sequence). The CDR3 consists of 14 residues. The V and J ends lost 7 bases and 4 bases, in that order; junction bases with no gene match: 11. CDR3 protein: CASEPGQEFYGYTF. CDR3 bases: TGTGCCTCAGAACCGGGACAGGAGTTCTATGGCTACACCTTC.

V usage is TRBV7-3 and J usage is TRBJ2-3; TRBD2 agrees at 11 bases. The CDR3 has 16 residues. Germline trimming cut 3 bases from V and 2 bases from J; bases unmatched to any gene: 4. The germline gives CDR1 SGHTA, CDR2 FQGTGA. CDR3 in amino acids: CASSLGLADPTDTQYF. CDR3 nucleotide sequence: TGTGCCAGCAGCTTGGGACTAGCGGACCCCACAGATACGCAGTATTTT.

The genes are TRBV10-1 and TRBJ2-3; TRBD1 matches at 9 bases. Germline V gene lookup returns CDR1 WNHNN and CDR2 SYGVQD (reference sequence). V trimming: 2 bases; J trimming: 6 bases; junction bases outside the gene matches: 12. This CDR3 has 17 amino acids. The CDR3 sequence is CASSESGTGYTGDTQYF. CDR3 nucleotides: TGCGCCAGCAGTGAGAGTGGGACAGGGTATACAGGGGATACGCAGTATTTT.

The CDR3 is CASTLAGAGPETQYF. CDR3 bases: TGTGCCAGCACACTAGCGGGAGCCGGGCCGGAGACCCAGTACTTC. V usage is TRBV2 and J usage is TRBJ2-5; 11 bases are shared with TRBD2. The CDR3 covers 15 residues. V shed 7 bases, J shed 5 bases, and the junction held 9 bases outside the gene matches. Germline CDR1 and CDR2: SNHLY and FYNNEI.

The CDR3 region is CSVAFGRDYGYTF. In DNA, the CDR3 is TGCAGCGTTGCCTTTGGCAGGGACTATGGCTACACCTTC. V usage is TRBV29-1 and J usage is TRBJ1-2; weak D call: TRBD1 (5 bases). Per germline, CDR1 SQVTM and CDR2 ANQGSEA. The CDR3 contains 13 residues. V was cut by 4 bases and J by 3 bases, with 12 bases left in between. Based on the CDR3 plus reference TRBV29-1 and TRBJ1-2, the full variable domain is SAVISQKPSRDICQRGTSLTIQCQVDSQVTMMFWYRQQPGQSLTLIATANQGSEATYESGFVIDKFPISRPNLTFSTLTVSNMSPEDSSIYLCSVAFGRDYGYTFGSGTRLTVV.

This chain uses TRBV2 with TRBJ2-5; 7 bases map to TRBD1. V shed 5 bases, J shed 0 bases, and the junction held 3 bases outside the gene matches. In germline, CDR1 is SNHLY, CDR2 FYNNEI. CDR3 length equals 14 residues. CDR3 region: CASSFGTDQETQYF. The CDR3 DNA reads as TGTGCCAGCAGTTTTGGGACAGACCAAGAGACCCAGTACTTC.

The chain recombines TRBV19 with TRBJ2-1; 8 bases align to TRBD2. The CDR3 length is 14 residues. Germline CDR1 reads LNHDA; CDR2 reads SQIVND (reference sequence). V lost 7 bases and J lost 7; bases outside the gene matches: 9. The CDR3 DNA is TGTGCCAGTACGAGGGGACTAGAAGGGAATGAGCAGTTCTTC. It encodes CASTRGLEGNEQFF. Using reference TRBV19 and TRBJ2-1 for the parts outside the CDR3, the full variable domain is DGGITQSPKYLFRKEGQNVTLSCEQNLNHDAMYWYRQDPGQGLRLIYYSQIVNDFQKGDIAEGYSVSREKKESFPLTVTSAQKNPTAFYLCASTRGLEGNEQFFGPGTRLTVL.

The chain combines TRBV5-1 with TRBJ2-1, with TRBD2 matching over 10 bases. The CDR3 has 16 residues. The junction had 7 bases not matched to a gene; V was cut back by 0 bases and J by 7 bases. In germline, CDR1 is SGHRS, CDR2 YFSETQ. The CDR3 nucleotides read TGCGCCAGCAGCTTGGGCCCTAGCGGGAGTGGTAATGAGCAGTTCTTC. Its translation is CASSLGPSGSGNEQFF.

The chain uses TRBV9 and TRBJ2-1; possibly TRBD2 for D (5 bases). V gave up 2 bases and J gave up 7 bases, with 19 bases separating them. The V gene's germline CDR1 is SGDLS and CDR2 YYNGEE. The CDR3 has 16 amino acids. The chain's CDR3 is CASSVRRAEVKNEQFF. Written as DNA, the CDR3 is TGTGCCAGCAGCGTCCGAAGAGCGGAAGTAAAGAATGAGCAGTTCTTC.

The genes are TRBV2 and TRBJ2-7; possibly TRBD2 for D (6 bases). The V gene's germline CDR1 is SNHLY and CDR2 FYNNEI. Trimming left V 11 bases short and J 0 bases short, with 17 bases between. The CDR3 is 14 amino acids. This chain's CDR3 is CASNPGLSSYEQYF. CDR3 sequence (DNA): TGTGCCTCAAACCCCGGACTAAGCTCCTACGAGCAGTACTTC.

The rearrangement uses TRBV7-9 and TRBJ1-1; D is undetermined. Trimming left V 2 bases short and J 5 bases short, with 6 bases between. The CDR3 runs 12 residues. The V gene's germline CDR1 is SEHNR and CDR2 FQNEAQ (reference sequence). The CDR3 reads CASSLSQTEAFF. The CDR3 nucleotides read TGTGCCAGCAGCTTAAGCCAGACTGAAGCTTTCTTT.

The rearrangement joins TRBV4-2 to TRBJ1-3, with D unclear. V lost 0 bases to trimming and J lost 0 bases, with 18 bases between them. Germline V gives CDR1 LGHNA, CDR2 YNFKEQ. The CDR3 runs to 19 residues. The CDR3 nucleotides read TGTGCCAGCAGCCAAGAACTTAGCGGCAGGCTGAGCTCTGGAAACACCATATATTTT. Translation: CASSQELSGRLSSGNTIYF.